Reported below is one T cell receptor beta chain. At least ten counts were recorded for this clonotype. Its recognized antigen is unknown. Base qualities are missing; no much larger clone stands one base away. From the germline V gene, CDR1 is MGHRA and CDR2 is YSYEKL. The junction carries 14 bases between V and J, which are trimmed by 5 bases and 0 bases respectively. The CDR3 runs 17 amino acids, cysteine and phenylalanine included. The sequence is cut down to CDR3 DNA, 51 bases in frame from base 1. The TCR beta CDR3 regions were amplified from the RNA transcripts. The first round of RT-PCR for the TCR CDR3 was performed with the HTBI primer set and the Qiagen OneStep RT-PCR kit. A second multiplex PCR round built the libraries, followed by size selection and purification. Libraries were sequenced paired-end with 100 bp reads on an Illumina HiSeq2000. The study's processing was this. Raw data were processed with SOAPnuke, discarding reads with adapters, uncalled bases, mean Phred below 15, or no exact constant-primer or identifier match. High-quality paired reads were merged using COPE v1.2.5, and each unique nucleotide sequence was defined as a clonotype. MiTCR v1.1 was used to align clonotypes to the IMGT TRBV, TRBD and TRBJ reference segments. The analysis included only V-J combinations with a frequency above 0.0001, which together covered approximately 99% of the repertoires. A TCS score was defined as the ratio between F50 (clonal expansion) and ExV (chaos), using BLOSUM62-based TCRdist between CDR3 peptides within each V-J. Welch's t-statistics and random forest reduced several hundred V-J features to 13, which were used in a naive Bayes classifier (R e1071). Thyroid-blood repertoire similarity was quantified with the Morisita-Horn index. TCRdb reran the public reads through fastp at Q25 and MiXCR, keeping productive beta chains. Each record represents a unique CDR3 protein, reported with the most common genes and DNA among its rows. The V and J calls were determined by TCRdb, not by the authors. Present in this sample are about 59,000 distinct CDR3 sequences, roughly 50% of which were seen just once. Roughly 3.4% of the sample is in the top ten clones.

This entry belongs to a study of T cells in Graves' hyperthyroidism and ophthalmopathy (dated by TCRdb to the late 2010s). About the full investigation: Peripheral blood samples were taken at initial diagnosis, before any treatment was given. To identify TCR V-J signatures that set the groups apart, the researchers used a discovery cohort of 90 to 100 patients, made up of roughly 45 with Graves' ophthalmopathy and 57 with stable Graves' hyperthyroidism. Prospective prediction of ophthalmopathy was tested in an independent validation cohort consisting of under 20 hyperthyroidism patients and some 15 patients who later progressed to ophthalmopathy. The approximately 100 discovery patients were randomly split 7:3 into training and test sets. The study also compared thyroid tissue and blood T-cell repertoires from 5 to 7 Graves' hyperthyroidism patients. After sampling, hyperthyroidism patients received methimazole starting at 30 mg daily, and ophthalmopathy patients received high-dose intravenous methylprednisolone. The paper reports TCR Vbeta CDR3 sequencing of over 120 peripheral blood samples: fewer than 50 ophthalmopathy, under 80 hyperthyroidism and around 17 progressor patients. On the study overall, not on this receptor specifically: Sample size was not statistically predetermined, and investigators were not blinded to group allocation. Most expanded thyroid clonotypes (frequency above 0.001) were also found in blood, which suggests that blood repertoires may mirror thyroid immune responses. Ophthalmopathy was separated from stable hyperthyroidism by a 13 V-J signature model, with approximately 85% sensitivity and about 81% specificity obtained in cross-validation and 80%/75% obtained in testing. In validation, the model predicted progression to ophthalmopathy with approximately 69% sensitivity and less than 75% specificity, a median of around six months before onset.

Moderately to severely active disease, a Clinical Activity Score of at least 3, a NOSPECS grade of at least 4, and a duration under 3 months were present in ophthalmopathy patients. The study excluded patients with uncontrolled infections, other autoimmune diseases, pregnancy or lactation. Diagnoses relied on clinical symptoms, serum thyroxine and TRAb, thyroid ultrasound and orbital computed tomography. PBMCs were isolated from about 10 ml of fresh peripheral blood by Ficoll-Paque density gradient centrifugation. Trizol reagent was used to extract total RNA, and RNA quality was then checked on an Agilent 2100 Bioanalyzer.

This receptor was taken from a woman aged 60-75 years with Graves' ophthalmopathy. Recombination connected TRBV4-1 to TRBJ2-6; the D segment cannot be called with confidence. Sample: blood. In nucleotides, the sequence is TGCGCCAGCAGCACAGTTGGCAGGAACTCTGGGGCCAACGTCCTGACTTTC. Translated, this is CASSTVGRNSGANVLTF.